This TCR beta chain appears in the sequencing data of a study of response to subunit inactivated influenza vaccine. The CDR3 spans 12 residues. V gave up 5 bases and J gave up 14 bases, with 17 bases separating them. CDR1 MNHNS and CDR2 SASEGT come from the germline V gene. Of note for this clonotype: Its cognate antigen is unknown.

In TCRdb, the RT-PCR reads were re-called with MiXCR into one record per CDR3 protein. The sample has around 520,000 distinct CDR3 sequences, 12% seen once. Study observations and caveats: That few new T cells are recruited by each seasonal influenza vaccination was the authors' suggestion.

The TCR was taken from a man aged 50-60 years who received an inactivated influenza vaccine. The source material was PBMCs from blood, sampled on the day of vaccination. V and J are TRBV6-1 and TRBJ2-3; D might be TRBD1 or TRBD2, each matching 6 bases. The DNA for the CDR3 is TGTGCCAGCAGTAACACAGGGAGGCAAACGTATTTT. Its translation is CASSNTGRQTYF.